This T cell receptor (beta chain) emerged from a study of T cell responses to AZD1222 COVID-19 vaccine. CDR1 and CDR2 from the germline V gene are KGHSH and LQKENI. The V and J ends lost 6 bases and 8 bases respectively, with 19 bases between them. CDR3 length equals 14 residues. Regarding the study as a whole: Donors in the cohort were predominantly white British and more often female, and clonal diversity was possibly underestimated.

Remarks on this clone: The target antigen is unknown.

Repertoires were generated with immunoSEQ multiplex PCR, while TCRdb's copy carries only in-frame clones and drops some. This table has tens of thousands of clones, roughly 75% appearing once. V and J are TRBV18 and TRBJ1-2, with a tentative D call TRBD1 (5 bases). This sequence originates from an adult who received the AZD1222 COVID-19 vaccine. The material was peripheral blood, obtained 28 days after the second AZD1222 dose. The CDR3 DNA is TGTGCCAGCTCCGCGGACATAGGGGCTAAGGGCTACACCTTC. It encodes CASSADIGAKGYTF. Full variable domain (rest looked up from reference TRBV18 and TRBJ1-2): NAGVMQNPRHLVRRRGQEARLRCSPMKGHSHVYWYRQLPEEGLKFMVYLQKENIIDESGMPKERFSAEFPKEGPSILRIQQVVRGDSAAYFCASSADIGAKGYTFGSGTRLTVV.